One and the same sample provided the 24 T cell receptor beta chains below, sequenced in a study of CD8+CD57+ T cells in acquired aplastic anemia. The use of genomic DNA as template underpinned the TCR beta VDJ and CDR3 profiling. TCRdb re-analysed the reads in MiXCR, keeping a single row per CDR3 protein. The table has about 180,000 distinct CDR3 sequences, 48% seen once. All patients picked for sequencing had shown, by flow cytometry, an expansion of CD8+CD57+ cells. Sequencing was done on a sample of sorted CD4+, CD8+, or CD8+CD57+ T cells (not recorded which) from PBMCs. These receptor sequences come from a human donor with aplastic anemia.

A remark on this clonotype: One end of the junction fails to match germline, which may point to a read error. The gene calls are TRBV5-1 and TRBJ1-2; D is ambiguous. This CDR3 is built from 12 residues. Germline V gene data show CDR1 as SGHRS and CDR2 as YFSETQ. The CDR3 reads CASSDLGFGCTF. CDR3 coding DNA: TGCGCCAGCAGCGACCTGGGGTTTGGCTGCACCTTC.

This clonotype came up once. The rearrangement joins TRBV11-1 to TRBJ2-3, with D unclear. The CDR3 consists of 18 residues. Trimming took 1 base from V and 1 from J, leaving 18 bases between them. CDR1 and CDR2 (germline): SGHAT, FQDESV (reference sequence). CDR3 sequence (DNA): TGTGCCAGCAGCTTAGGGGGTAGGGCTACCCTTCGCACAGATACGCAGTATTTT. This translates into CASSLGGRATLRTDTQYF.

This clonotype was found many times. The chain joins TRBV3-1 to TRBJ1-6, with D tentatively TRBD1 (6 bases). CDR3 length: 15 amino acids. Germline V gene sequence: CDR1 LGHDT, CDR2 YNNKEL (reference sequence). The germline V and J ends were trimmed by 3 bases and 9 bases, with 15 bases remaining between them. In DNA form, the CDR3 reads TGTGCCAGCAGCCAGGCCACAGGGACGAGTTCACCCCTCCACTTT. Translated, it gives CASSQATGTSSPLHF.

This clonotype was recorded many times. The CDR3 DNA reads TGCAGCGCCTCAACCGTAGGGGGGGAGGGGGTTTATGGCTACACCTTC. This gives the protein CSASTVGGEGVYGYTF. This chain connects TRBV20-1 to TRBJ1-2, with D maybe TRBD1 (6 bases). From germline, CDR1 is DFQATT and CDR2 SNEGSKA (reference sequence). This CDR3 has 16 amino acids.

Ten or more counts support this clonotype. The chain links TRBV7-9 to TRBJ1-5, with D unclear. Germline values: CDR1 SEHNR, CDR2 FQNEAQ (reference sequence). The ends were cut back, 0 bases at V and 4 bases at J, with 7 bases in the middle. CDR3 length: 14 amino acids. CDR3 nucleotides: TGTGCCAGCAGCTTAGCCGCGGGAAATCAGCCCCAGCATTTT. This translates into CASSLAAGNQPQHF.

This clonotype was seen repeatedly, ten times or more. V gene TRBV2 combines with J gene TRBJ2-4, with 7 bases identical to TRBD1. This CDR3 contains 14 residues. Trimming at V came to 2 bases and at J to 8 bases, leaving 6 bases not matched to a gene. Germline V gene data show CDR1 as SNHLY and CDR2 as FYNNEI. The CDR3 DNA reads as TGTGCCAGCAGTGAAAGTCGGCAGGGGGACATTCAGTACTTC. Protein sequence: CASSESRQGDIQYF.

This clonotype was observed a few times. The chain joins TRBV15 to TRBJ2-1, with 11 bases matching TRBD2. Germline CDR1 reads LNHNV; CDR2 reads YYDKDF (reference sequence). The CDR3 spans 15 residues. Losses at the gene ends were 3 bases for V and 3 bases for J; bases not matched to a gene: 1. Here the CDR3 reads CATSSTSGSYNEQFF. Here the CDR3 DNA reads TGTGCCACCAGCAGTACTAGCGGGAGCTACAATGAGCAGTTCTTC.

This clonotype has ten or more counts. The V call is TRBV27, the J call TRBJ2-7; D unclear. The ends were cut back, 6 bases at V and 6 bases at J, with 9 bases in the middle. The CDR3 covers 11 residues. From germline, CDR1 is MNHEY and CDR2 SMNVEV (reference sequence). This CDR3 reads CASRRGVEQYF. CDR3 nucleotide sequence: TGTGCCAGCAGGAGAGGAGTCGAGCAGTACTTC.

This clonotype came up once. The genes are TRBV10-3 and TRBJ2-2; the D gene could be TRBD1 or TRBD2 (5 bases each). The germline CDR1 and CDR2 sequences are ENHRY and SYGVKD. V lost 5 bases, J lost 1 base, and 11 bases lay in between. CDR3 length: 15 residues. CDR3 in amino acids: CAISRGTLNTGELFF. Written as DNA, the CDR3 is TGTGCCATCAGTAGAGGGACGTTGAACACCGGGGAGCTGTTTTTT.

The chain recombines TRBV24-1 with TRBJ1-6; a possible D gene is TRBD1 (5 bases). The V gene lost 8 bases and the J gene lost 3 bases, with 13 bases spanning the gap. CDR1 is KGHDR, CDR2 SFDVKD, per germline. The CDR3 has 15 residues. The DNA of the CDR3 is TGTGCCACCATACAGGCGGCCGACTATAATTCACCCCTCCACTTT. Residues: CATIQAADYNSPLHF.

The chain recombines TRBV9 with TRBJ2-7, with 11 nucleotides matching TRBD1. Germline loops: CDR1 SGDLS, CDR2 YYNGEE. This CDR3 has 15 amino acids. The V gene end was trimmed by 4 bases and the J gene end by 2 bases; junction bases not matched to a gene: 5. The CDR3 spells CASSSGQGATYEQYF. In DNA form, the CDR3 reads TGTGCCAGCAGCTCAGGACAGGGGGCTACCTACGAGCAGTACTTC.

This clonotype has just a few counts. The chain is built from TRBV24-1 and TRBJ1-5, with 9 nucleotides matching TRBD1. V lost 2 bases to trimming and J lost 7 bases; unmatched junction nucleotides: 2. The V gene's germline CDR1 is KGHDR and CDR2 SFDVKD. The CDR3 is 14 amino acids. CDR3 DNA: TGTGCCACCAGTGATTGGGGACAGGGACAGCCCCAGCATTTT. It codes for CATSDWGQGQPQHF.

The chain recombines TRBV29-1 with TRBJ2-5, with a weak D call TRBD1 (5 bases). V dropped 3 bases and J dropped 5 bases, with 16 bases sitting between them. The CDR3 has 14 residues. Germline lookup yields CDR1 SQVTM and CDR2 ANQGSEA. CDR3 coding DNA: TGCAGCGTTGATGGGCAGGGCGTTTACGAGACCCAGTACTTC. Translated: CSVDGQGVYETQYF.

The V call is TRBV29-1, the J call TRBJ1-1; D perhaps matches TRBD1 (6 bases). CDR1 SQVTM and CDR2 ANQGSEA come from the germline V gene. V was trimmed by 8 bases and J by 4 bases, leaving 20 bases between them. The CDR3 contains 14 residues. In DNA, the CDR3 is TGCAGCAGCCGAACAGGGTCGGAAGGCACTGAAGCTTTCTTT. Translated: CSSRTGSEGTEAFF.

This clonotype has at least ten counts. This chain uses TRBV19 with TRBJ1-4; no clear D gene. The CDR3 runs to 15 residues. Trimming cost V 3 bases and J 0 bases, with 8 bases left between them. Germline V CDR1 and CDR2: LNHDA, SQIVND (reference sequence). This CDR3 is CASSIPGTTNEKLFF. The DNA for the CDR3 is TGTGCCAGTAGTATCCCAGGAACAACTAATGAAAAACTGTTTTTT.

This chain links TRBV5-6 with TRBJ2-7; D tentatively reads TRBD1 or TRBD2 (5 bases each). The length of the CDR3 is 12 residues. CDR1 and CDR2 (germline): SGHDT, YYEEEE. V was shortened by 3 bases and J by 6 bases, with 10 bases between the two germline ends. The CDR3: CASSWGTSEQYF. The CDR3 nucleotides read TGTGCCAGCAGCTGGGGGACCAGCGAGCAGTACTTC.

V is TRBV7-3 and J is TRBJ1-1; D is uncertain. The ends were cut back, 5 bases at V and 0 bases at J, with 10 bases in the middle. Germline CDR1 SGHTA, CDR2 FQGTGA. The CDR3 has 14 amino acids. CDR3 amino acids: CASSPPNVNTEAFF. CDR3 in DNA: TGTGCCAGCAGCCCTCCTAATGTGAACACTGAAGCTTTCTTT.

V gene TRBV24-1 combines with J gene TRBJ2-5, with unresolved D. CDR3 length equals 13 residues. CDR1 and CDR2 from the germline V gene are KGHDR and SFDVKD. V gave up 0 bases and J gave up 2 bases, with 3 bases separating them. CDR3 sequence (DNA): TGTGCCACCAGTGATTTGGATCAAGAGACCCAGTACTTC. It codes for CATSDLDQETQYF.

The chain links TRBV10-1 to TRBJ2-7; perhaps D is TRBD1 or TRBD2 (5 bases each). This CDR3 comprises 16 residues. Germline CDR1 WNHNN, CDR2 SYGVQD (reference sequence). With 3 bases removed from V and 2 bases from J, the gap between germline ends came to 17 bases. The CDR3 region is CASSDSGTHRPYEQYF. DNA of the CDR3: TGCGCCAGCAGTGACTCCGGGACCCATAGACCCTACGAGCAGTACTTC.

A remark on this clonotype: Here the CDR3 omits its conserved ending phenylalanine or tryptophan, so a read error is the likely source. This chain links TRBV30 with TRBJ1-3, with 9 bases that match TRBD1. Germline lookup yields CDR1 GTSNPN and CDR2 SVGIG (reference sequence). The V gene end was trimmed by 5 bases and the J gene end by 4 bases; junction bases not matched to a gene: 12. The CDR3 is 16 residues long. The CDR3 sequence is CAWGPEWDRAGNTIYL. The CDR3, as DNA: TGTGCCTGGGGTCCCGAGTGGGACAGGGCCGGAAACACCATATATCTT.

This clonotype appeared once. The chain links TRBV7-7 to TRBJ1-3; 11 bases are shared with TRBD1. Germline CDR1 reads SSHAT; CDR2 reads FNYEAQ (reference sequence). The trim removed 1 base at V and 4 bases at J, leaving 6 bases unmatched. This CDR3 has 17 residues. DNA of the CDR3: TGTGCCAGCAGCTTAGAAGGACAGGGGGCTGCAGGAAACACCATATATTTT. It codes for CASSLEGQGAAGNTIYF. Variable domain in full (rest from reference TRBV7-7 and TRBJ1-3): GAGVSQSPRYKVTKRGQDVTLRCDPISSHATLYWYQQALGQGPEFLTYFNYEAQPDKSGLPSDRFSAERPEGSISTLTIQRTEQRDSAMYRCASSLEGQGAAGNTIYFGEGSWLTVV.

This clonotype has ten or more counts. The V gene is TRBV6-1, the J gene TRBJ2-1; TRBD2 matches 14 bases. The CDR3 extends over 15 amino acids. The junction had 9 bases not matched to a gene; V was cut back by 9 bases and J by 8 bases. Germline V gene lookup returns CDR1 MNHNS and CDR2 SASEGT. The CDR3 nucleotides read TGTGCCAGTGCTTCCGGGACTAGCGGGGGTCATGAGCAGTTCTTC. It is translated as CASASGTSGGHEQFF.

The chain couples TRBV20-1 to TRBJ1-2, with D maybe TRBD1 (5 bases). V lost 1 base and J 4 bases, leaving 13 bases between the germline ends. CDR3 size: 14 residues. Germline V gene lookup returns CDR1 DFQATT and CDR2 SNEGSKA (reference sequence). Written as DNA, the CDR3 is TGCAGTGCTAGAGCGACAGAAAGGGGCTATGGCTACACCTTC. Translation: CSARATERGYGYTF.

The chain is built from TRBV20-1 and TRBJ2-7; D not certain. Looked up from germline, CDR1 is DFQATT and CDR2 is SNEGSKA (reference sequence). The CDR3 has 12 amino acids. Trimming took 4 bases from V and 7 from J, leaving 14 bases between them. For the CDR3, the DNA is TGCAGTGCTATCGATAACCCGGAGGAGCAGTACTTC. Translated, it gives CSAIDNPEEQYF.